The present T cell receptor (beta chain) was sequenced within a study of cytomegalovirus exposure and HLA in healthy donors. At the level of the study: In an earlier analysis, 90 million to 130 million unique TCR beta sequences were found from about 179 million T cells.

This clone is a singleton in its sample. Its antigen remains unknown. Points from the study as a whole: Per published reports, the classifier diagnosed cytomegalovirus status with high specificity and sensitivity. Rare TCR sequences dominated, though some public TCRs recurred in many donors. In most subjects, TCR beta sequences reportedly gave accurate predictions of HLA-A and HLA-B alleles.

The V gene's germline CDR1 is SGHTS and CDR2 YDEGEE. This CDR3 contains 15 residues. The V gene end was trimmed by 4 bases and the J gene end by 1 base; junction bases not matched to a gene: 2. With 60 Vbeta and 13 Jbeta primers, the PCR was carried out. The data were produced by immunoSEQ multiplex PCR, yet TCRdb's version contains in-frame clones alone and is incomplete. The repertoire holds about 160,000 clones, with around 77% as singletons. This sequence originates from a middle-aged man in good health and CMV-seropositive. The source material was PBMCs. The rearrangement joins TRBV5-8 to TRBJ2-6, with 7 bases identical to TRBD1. CDR3 nucleotide sequence: TGTGCCAGCAGCCCGACAGGGTCTGGGGCCAACGTCCTGACTTTC. It is translated as CASSPTGSGANVLTF.